These T cell receptor beta chains were read from a single sample in a study of cytomegalovirus exposure and HLA in healthy donors. The protocol was immunoSEQ multiplex PCR, while the TCRdb copy is restricted to in-frame clones and leaves out a portion. Among roughly 180,000 clones, 75% to 90% were seen once, and the ten largest hold over 5.5%. The sequencing input was PBMCs. These receptors originate from a man aged 18 to 30 in good health and CMV-seropositive. Both conserved end residues are trimmed from each CDR3.

v_call,j_call,cdr3_length,cdr3_aa
TRBV28,TRBJ1-2,13,ASSSSFAGNYGYT
TRBV6-1,TRBJ1-2,12,ASSVWSGKDGYT
TRBV4-2,TRBJ2-5,14,VSSTGTSGRRETQY
TRBV2,TRBJ1-1,13,ASSVKGQGDTEAF
TRBV2,TRBJ1-2,14,ASSQNNQGAGGGYT
TRBV10-3,TRBJ2-1,14,AIYDPTSGGYNEQF
TRBV6-6,TRBJ2-3,12,ASSRDSFTDTQY
TRBV27,TRBJ1-3,15,ASVPSGRGALGNTIY
TRBV28,TRBJ2-7,12,ATRTSGRAYEQY
TRBV27,TRBJ2-7,13,ASSLGSSSSYEQY
TRBV15,TRBJ1-1,14,ATSSGLGELNTEAF
TRBV5-6,TRBJ2-7,13,ASSLAMLAAGEQY
TRBV9,TRBJ2-2,13,ASSKAGGFPGELF
TRBV5-1,TRBJ2-1,9,ASASDNEQF
TRBV29-1,TRBJ1-2,10,SAGTGPYGYT
TRBV7-2,TRBJ1-1,12,ASSYRQGGTEAF
TRBV6-1,TRBJ2-7,16,ASSVGTSGTVYSYEQY
TRBV5-1,TRBJ1-2,13,ASSRGSESNYGYT
TRBV11-3,TRBJ2-1,13,ASSLVAGGYNEQF
TRBV19,TRBJ1-2,12,ASEENQGGYGYT
TRBV7-9,TRBJ2-7,14,ASSLAPGTGIYEQY
TRBV11-2,TRBJ2-7,11,ASSLDRGHEQY
TRBV30,TRBJ2-1,13,AWSVWTSGANEQF
TRBV28,TRBJ1-5,12,ASTYRGDGGPQH
TRBV19,TRBJ2-2,13,ASSIPRQGFGELF
TRBV28,TRBJ1-1,11,ASSAGGSTEAF
TRBV18,TRBJ1-5,12,ASSNGQGRQPQH
TRBV30,TRBJ2-7,10,AWSVTSDEQY
TRBV6-4,TRBJ2-3,12,ASSASGGTDTQY
TRBV7-3,TRBJ2-7,17,ASSLKGPGTSGTSYEQY
TRBV25-1,TRBJ1-1,13,ASSSFRGTNTEAF
TRBV7-3,TRBJ2-1,13,ASSFTSGRANEQF
TRBV30,TRBJ2-7,13,AWSVIPAGIYEQY
TRBV28,TRBJ2-3,13,ASSFPSPGTDTQY
TRBV13,TRBJ2-3,16,ASSPASTGSGSTDTQY
TRBV30,TRBJ2-7,9,AWSFNYEQY
TRBV19,TRBJ2-3,13,ASSPRGSDTDTQY
TRBV30,TRBJ2-1,10,ARKEGSTEQF
TRBV5-6,TRBJ1-1,11,ASSREPRTEAF
TRBV6-5,TRBJ2-1,9,ASSYGGGQF
TRBV7-7,TRBJ2-3,12,ASSRGGPADTQY
TRBV18,TRBJ2-1,13,ASTRTSGIYNEQF
TRBV5-4,TRBJ2-7,14,ASSPKGQGLLWEQY
TRBV21-1,TRBJ2-2,10,ADGRGTGELF
TRBV5-1,TRBJ2-7,13,ASRLGQGPTYEQY
TRBV7-3,TRBJ2-3,14,ASSLGQGTSGDTQY